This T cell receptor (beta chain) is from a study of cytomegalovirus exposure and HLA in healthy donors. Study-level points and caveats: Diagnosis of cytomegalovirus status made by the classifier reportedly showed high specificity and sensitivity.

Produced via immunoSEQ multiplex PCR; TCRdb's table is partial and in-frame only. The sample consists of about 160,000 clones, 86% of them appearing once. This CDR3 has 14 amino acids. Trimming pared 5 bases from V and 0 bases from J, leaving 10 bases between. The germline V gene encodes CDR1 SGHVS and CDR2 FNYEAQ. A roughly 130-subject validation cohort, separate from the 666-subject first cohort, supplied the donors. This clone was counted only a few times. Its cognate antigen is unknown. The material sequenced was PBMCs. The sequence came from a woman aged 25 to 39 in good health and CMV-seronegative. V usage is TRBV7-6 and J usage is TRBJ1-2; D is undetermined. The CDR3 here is CASSQESSNYGYTF. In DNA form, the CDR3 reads TGTGCCAGCAGCCAAGAGAGTTCTAACTATGGCTACACCTTC.